The rows below give T cell receptor beta chains drawn from one sample of a study of Ad26.COV2.S vaccination and SARS-CoV-2 variants. Assay: immunoSEQ multiplex PCR; the TCRdb copy retains only in-frame clones and omits some. The repertoire holds about 350,000 clones, with approximately 90% as singletons. The material sequenced was peripheral blood, taken in a trial of Ad26.COV2.S vaccine versus placebo. These receptors all come from a person between 18 and 60 years old who received the Ad26.COV2.S COVID-19 vaccine or a placebo. The CDR3 runs from the conserved cysteine through the conserved F or W. A D gene is named only where the DNA matches it firmly. A clone size is listed for some rows: how often the clone was seen (once, few, many), or a class if it is expanded.

j_call clone_size v_call d_call cdr3_nt cdr3_aa
TRBJ2-5 NA TRBV3-1/TRBV3-2 NA TGTGCCAGCAGCCAAGTGGGGGAGACCCAGTACTTC CASSQVGETQYF
TRBJ2-2 NA TRBV2 NA TGTGCCAGCAGCCATACCATACCACCCGGGGAGCTGTTTTTT CASSHTIPPGELFF
TRBJ1-2 many TRBV19 TRBD1 TGTGCCAGTAGCAAGGACAGGTCGCGAGACTATGGCTACACCTTC CASSKDRSRDYGYTF
TRBJ2-7 NA TRBV6-1 TRBD1 TGTGCCAGCAGTGAACCCCCCTGGGAAGGGGGCAACGACGAGCAGTACTTC CASSEPPWEGGNDEQYF
TRBJ2-7 NA TRBV6-1 NA TGTGCCAGCAGTGAAGGGGGCGGGACCTCCTACGAGCAGTACTTC CASSEGGGTSYEQYF
TRBJ1-6 NA TRBV3-1/TRBV3-2 NA TGTGCCAGCAGCCAAACCTCCCTGGGATCACCCCTCCACTTT CASSQTSLGSPLHF
TRBJ2-2 NA TRBV28 NA TGTGCCAGCAAGGCCTACACCGGGGAGCTGTTTTTT CASKAYTGELFF
TRBJ2-2 NA TRBV24-1 NA TGTGCCACCAGTGACGTTGGCTTACAAGGCGGGGAGCTGTTTTTT CATSDVGLQGGELFF
TRBJ1-1 NA TRBV5-1 TRBD1 TGCGCCAGCACAGGGGGCGTGAGGATGAACACTGAAGCTTTCTTT CASTGGVRMNTEAFF
TRBJ2-1 NA TRBV2 TRBD2 TGTGCCAGCAGTCCCGGGACTAGATCCTACAATGAGCAGTTCTTC CASSPGTRSYNEQFF
TRBJ2-2 NA TRBV28 TRBD1 TGTGCCAGCAGGAGACCGGGACAGGGTATGACCGGGGAGCTGTTTTTT CASRRPGQGMTGELFF
TRBJ2-3 NA TRBV18 NA TGTGCCAGCTCAGTGACGGCTCCTAGCCGCGATACGCAGTATTTT CASSVTAPSRDTQYF
TRBJ1-2 few TRBV2 NA TGTGCCAGCAAGGTGCAGGGTTTGCTCCACTATGGCTACACCTTC CASKVQGLLHYGYTF
TRBJ2-7 NA TRBV5-1 NA TGCGCCAGCAGCGATGACAGTTACGAGCAGTACTTC CASSDDSYEQYF
TRBJ2-1 NA TRBV30 TRBD2 TGTGCCTGGAGTGGAGGACTAGCCCATCCCTACAATGAGCAGTTCTTC CAWSGGLAHPYNEQFF
TRBJ2-1 NA TRBV19 NA TGTGCCAGTAGTATAGGCGGTGGAAATGAGCAGTTCTTC CASSIGGGNEQFF
TRBJ1-4 NA TRBV5-1 NA TGCGCCAGCAGCTTGGAAGGGGCAGTGAATGAAAAACTGTTTTTT CASSLEGAVNEKLFF
TRBJ2-1 NA TRBV29-1 NA TGCAGCGGATTATACAATGAGCAGTTCTTC CSGLYNEQFF
TRBJ2-1 NA TRBV7-7 TRBD2 TGTGCCAGCAGTCCTACTAGCGGGAGAGGTAATGAGCAGTTCTTC CASSPTSGRGNEQFF